This paragraph covers one T cell receptor (beta chain) sequence. The target antigen is unknown. This entry belongs to a study of cytomegalovirus exposure and HLA in healthy donors. Study results and limitations: Upon later analysis, TCR association rates were observed to vary by HLA locus, being highest for DRB1 and lowest for HLA-C. Cytomegalovirus-associated TCR beta chains were listed, numbering more than 150. Both high specificity and high sensitivity reportedly marked the classifier's diagnosis of cytomegalovirus status.

The PCR made use of 60 Vbeta and 13 Jbeta primers. Original processing methods: Unique TCR beta chains totaled roughly 79 million in a later count, with some 10 million of them shared. The protocol was immunoSEQ multiplex PCR, while the TCRdb copy is restricted to in-frame clones and leaves out a portion. The V and J calls and clone size come from that table; D and trimming were worked out from the DNA. Counted here are about 150,000 clones, roughly 80% occurring once; the ten biggest clones make up 13% to 15%. The CDR3 has 12 residues. The germline V and J ends were trimmed by 6 bases and 5 bases, with 10 bases remaining between them. The germline gives CDR1 MNHEY, CDR2 SVGAGI.

Sequencing used PBMCs. This clonotype was obtained from a woman between 35 and 50 years old in good health and CMV-seronegative. This rearrangement joins TRBV6-5 to TRBJ1-2; D is unresolved. CDR3 sequence (DNA): TGTGCCAGCAGCCCTACGACTTATGGCTACACCTTC. Translated: CASSPTTYGYTF.